This passage covers 29 T cell receptor beta chains from one sample sequenced in a study of beta chain features in type 1 diabetes. The study reverse transcribed the entire isolated RNA, so it sequenced expressed TCRB transcripts. Data came from immunoSEQ multiplex PCR; TCRdb stores just in-frame clones and leaves some out. In the table there are under 900,000 clones, 17% of which are singletons. Sequencing used naive CD4+ T cells from blood. Receptor source: a woman aged 18-29 years in good health.

This clone has a handful of counts. The V gene is TRBV28, the J gene TRBJ2-3; 11 nucleotides agree with TRBD1. CDR3 length equals 13 residues. Losses at the gene ends were 10 bases for V and 6 bases for J; bases not matched to a gene: 6. Germline CDR1 and CDR2: MDHEN and SYDVKM. CDR3 nucleotides: TGTGCCATCGGACAGGGGGCACGGGATACGCAGTATTTT. Translating it yields CAIGQGARDTQYF.

The chain links TRBV28 to TRBJ2-5; 7 nucleotides align to TRBD2. Trimming removed 10 bases from V and 5 bases from J; junction bases left unmatched: 16. Germline V gene sequence: CDR1 MDHEN, CDR2 SYDVKM. The length of the CDR3 is 15 residues. CDR3 DNA sequence: TGTGCCACCAGAGCAATAGAAGCGGGGAAGGAGACCCAGTACTTC. Translated: CATRAIEAGKETQYF. Using reference TRBV28 and TRBJ2-5 for the parts outside the CDR3, the full variable domain is DVKVTQSSRYLVKRTGEKVFLECVQDMDHENMFWYRQDPGLGLRLIYFSYDVKMKEKGDIPEGYSVSREKKERFSLILESASTNQTSMYLCATRAIEAGKETQYFGPGTRLLVL.

V gene TRBV7-8 combines with J gene TRBJ2-1; the match to TRBD2 covers 10 bases. The length of the CDR3 is 17 residues. With V trimmed by 4 bases and J by 2 bases, 8 bases remained unmatched. In germline, CDR1 is SGHVS, CDR2 FQNEAQ. CDR3 in amino acids: CASSSPRTSGTYNEQFF. The CDR3 DNA reads as TGTGCCAGCAGCTCACCTCGGACTAGCGGAACCTACAATGAGCAGTTCTTC.

The chain couples TRBV7-9 to TRBJ2-3, with 8 nucleotides matching TRBD2. The CDR3 length is 15 residues. V gave up 1 base and J gave up 3 bases; unmatched junction bases: 3. Germline CDR1 and CDR2: SEHNR and FQNEAQ (reference sequence). The CDR3 loop is CASSLGGGRTDTQYF. CDR3 coding DNA: TGTGCCAGCAGCTTAGGAGGCGGGAGGACAGATACGCAGTATTTT.

The genes are TRBV28 and TRBJ2-1; D is uncertain. The V and J ends lost 7 bases and 8 bases respectively, with 15 bases between them. Germline CDR1 MDHEN, CDR2 SYDVKM. The CDR3 sequence is 13 residues long. CDR3 in DNA: TGTGCCAGCAAGGTCTATTCCCTGGATGAGCAGTTCTTC. Protein: CASKVYSLDEQFF. Based on the CDR3 plus reference TRBV28 and TRBJ2-1, the full variable domain is DVKVTQSSRYLVKRTGEKVFLECVQDMDHENMFWYRQDPGLGLRLIYFSYDVKMKEKGDIPEGYSVSREKKERFSLILESASTNQTSMYLCASKVYSLDEQFFGPGTRLTVL.

This sequence joins TRBV9 and TRBJ2-1, with no clear D. The ends were cut back, 2 bases at V and 5 bases at J, with 2 bases in the middle. CDR1 SGDLS and CDR2 YYNGEE come from the germline V gene. This CDR3 region has 11 residues. In nucleotides, the CDR3 is TGTGCCAGCAGCGTCAACAATGAGCAGTTCTTC. The encoded protein is CASSVNNEQFF.

This clone was counted between two and nine times. V is TRBV28 and J is TRBJ2-3, with D tentatively TRBD1 (6 bases). The germline V gene encodes CDR1 MDHEN and CDR2 SYDVKM. The CDR3 contains 14 residues. Trimming took 6 bases from V and 6 from J, leaving 16 bases between them. CDR3 DNA sequence: TGTGCCAGCAGAGGGGGTCTCGATTTTGATACGCAGTATTTT. It encodes CASRGGLDFDTQYF.

This chain connects TRBV5-4 to TRBJ2-4, with 9 bases identical to TRBD1. V lost 4 bases, J lost 8 bases, and 7 bases stayed unmatched. The V gene's germline CDR1 is SGHNT and CDR2 YYREEE (reference sequence). This CDR3 comprises 14 residues. DNA of the CDR3: TGTGCCAGCAGCCCAAGGACAGGGGTGGACATTCAGTACTTC. This codes for CASSPRTGVDIQYF.

The rearrangement joins TRBV11-2 to TRBJ2-1; 11 positions match TRBD2. The CDR3 runs 15 residues. V trimming: 4 bases; J trimming: 6 bases; junction bases outside the gene matches: 5. The germline gives CDR1 SGHAT, CDR2 FQNNGV. For the CDR3, the DNA is TGTGCCAGCAGCTCATCGGGACTAGCGGTCAATGAGCAGTTCTTC. Translated, it gives CASSSSGLAVNEQFF.

The chain links TRBV14 to TRBJ2-5; no reliable D call. Germline values: CDR1 SGHDN, CDR2 FVKESK. The CDR3 is 16 residues long. With 4 bases removed from V and 0 bases from J, the gap between germline ends came to 15 bases. The CDR3: CASSLQKAVYQETQYF. The CDR3 DNA reads TGTGCCAGCAGCCTACAGAAGGCAGTGTACCAAGAGACCCAGTACTTC.

The gene calls are TRBV11-2 and TRBJ2-1; the match to TRBD2 covers 8 bases. The CDR3 contains 15 residues. Germline values: CDR1 SGHAT, CDR2 FQNNGV. The trim removed 5 bases at V and 5 bases at J, leaving 8 bases unmatched. The CDR3 here is CASSLSAGENNEQFF. The DNA for the CDR3 is TGTGCCAGCAGCCTCTCAGCGGGAGAGAACAATGAGCAGTTCTTC.

The rearrangement joins TRBV7-8 to TRBJ2-2, with 7 bases matching TRBD2. The CDR3 is 16 residues long. CDR1 is SGHVS, CDR2 FQNEAQ, per germline. J lost 4 bases, V lost 5 bases, and 10 bases had no gene match. The CDR3 region has the DNA TGTGCCAGCAGCAGGCCGGCGGGAGAGAGCACCGGGGAGCTGTTTTTT. This translates into CASSRPAGESTGELFF.

The chain couples TRBV4-1 to TRBJ2-1; 7 positions match TRBD1. This CDR3 is built from 17 residues. Germline V CDR1 and CDR2: MGHRA, YSYEKL. V was clipped by 3 bases and J by 1 base; unmatched bases: 9. This CDR3 reads CASSHPSGTESYNEQFF. CDR3 nucleotides: TGCGCCAGCAGCCATCCCTCCGGGACAGAATCCTACAATGAGCAGTTCTTC.

This clone was picked up a small number of times. The chain carries TRBV5-1 and TRBJ2-1; either TRBD1 or TRBD2 may supply D (5 bases each). Per the germline V gene, CDR1 is SGHRS and CDR2 is YFSETQ. The CDR3 consists of 13 residues. V was cut by 3 bases and J by 5 bases, with 9 bases left in between. DNA for the CDR3: TGCGCCAGCAGCTCCGGGACCAACAATGAGCAGTTCTTC. Amino acids: CASSSGTNNEQFF.

The chain uses TRBV19 and TRBJ2-5, with D possibly TRBD1 on 6 matching bases. The germline V gene has CDR1 LNHDA and CDR2 SQIVND (reference sequence). The V gene lost 5 bases and the J gene lost 8 bases, with 18 bases spanning the gap. The CDR3 runs to 14 residues. The chain's CDR3 is CASSRQAPTGTQYF. The CDR3 DNA follows: TGTGCCAGTAGTCGACAGGCCCCAACTGGTACCCAGTACTTC.

This clone was observed a few times. This sample includes further DNA sequences coding for the same CDR3. The rearrangement uses TRBV14 and TRBJ2-1, with D uncertain. CDR1 and CDR2 (germline): SGHDN, FVKESK. The V and J ends lost 0 bases and 3 bases respectively, with 3 bases between them. The CDR3 is made up of 13 amino acids. In DNA, the CDR3 is TGTGCCAGCAGCCAAGAGGGCTACAATGAGCAGTTCTTC. Encoded protein: CASSQEGYNEQFF. The full variable domain, its missing parts supplied by reference TRBV14 and TRBJ2-1, is EAGVTQFPSHSVIEKGQTVTLRCDPISGHDNLYWYRRVMGKEIKFLLHFVKESKQDESGMPNNRFLAERTGGTYSTLKVQPAELEDSGVYFCASSQEGYNEQFFGPGTRLTVL.

This clone was seen only a few times. The V call is TRBV19, the J call TRBJ1-1; D remains unclear. V was clipped by 6 bases and J by 5 bases, with 13 bases between them. Germline V gene sequence: CDR1 LNHDA, CDR2 SQIVND (reference sequence). This CDR3 region has 13 residues. This chain's CDR3 is CASSGGILTEAFF. In nucleotides, the CDR3 is TGTGCCAGTAGCGGTGGGATTCTGACTGAAGCTTTCTTT.

The chain employs TRBV4-1 and TRBJ2-1; TRBD2 matches at 11 bases. Per germline, CDR1 MGHRA and CDR2 YSYEKL. The CDR3 contains 17 residues. The ends lost 2 bases at V and 0 bases at J; junction bases unmatched: 3. In DNA, the CDR3 is TGCGCCAGCAGCCAACGTAGCGGGAGGGCCTCCTACAATGAGCAGTTCTTC. This encodes CASSQRSGRASYNEQFF.

The chain has TRBV4-1 and TRBJ2-7; no reliable D call. Between the trimmed V and J ends, which lost 1 base and 5 bases, there was a span of 9 bases. The CDR3 is 13 amino acids. Germline V gene data show CDR1 as MGHRA and CDR2 as YSYEKL. In DNA, the CDR3 is TGCGCCAGCAGCCAAGCGGGTGGGAACGAGCAGTACTTC. Residues: CASSQAGGNEQYF.

V usage is TRBV10-3 and J usage is TRBJ2-2, with TRBD1 identical over 8 bases. The CDR3 is 16 amino acids. Germline V gene data show CDR1 as ENHRY and CDR2 as SYGVKD. With 4 bases clipped from V and 4 bases from J, the junction kept 8 bases outside the gene matches. The CDR3 DNA reads as TGTGCCATCAGTGTCCGACAGGGGACAGTCACCGGGGAGCTGTTTTTT. Translated: CAISVRQGTVTGELFF.

This clone was detected only a few times. The genes are TRBV20-1 and TRBJ2-1; no clear D gene. CDR1 is DFQATT and CDR2 is SNEGSKA in the germline V gene (reference sequence). The CDR3 is made up of 11 amino acids. The V end was cut by 0 bases, the J end by 8 bases, with 5 bases between. This chain's CDR3 is CSARDVDEQFF. The CDR3 DNA sequence: TGCAGTGCTAGAGATGTGGATGAGCAGTTCTTC.

The CDR3 coding sequence is TGCGCCAGCAGCGGGAAGTTATTGGAGACCCAGTACTTC. This gives the protein CASSGKLLETQYF. The chain joins TRBV4-3 to TRBJ2-5, with no clear D. The CDR3 contains 13 residues. Germline V gene sequence: CDR1 LGHNA, CDR2 YSLEER. Trimming removed 5 bases at V and 5 bases at J, with 12 bases between.

The rearrangement joins TRBV19 to TRBJ1-3; D is uncertain. There are 15 residues in the CDR3. Trimming removed 3 bases from V and 0 bases from J, with 9 bases in between. CDR1 is LNHDA and CDR2 is SQIVND in the germline V gene (reference sequence). The CDR3 loop is CASSIDSTSGNTIYF. For the CDR3, the DNA is TGTGCCAGTAGTATTGACTCGACCTCTGGAAACACCATATATTTT.

V and J are TRBV25-1 and TRBJ2-3, with 8 positions matching TRBD1. J gave up 6 bases and V 0 bases, and 2 bases lay outside the gene matches. Per the germline V gene, CDR1 is MGHDK and CDR2 is SYGVNS. The CDR3 sequence is 14 residues long. Here the CDR3 reads CASSEYRGLDTQYF. The CDR3 nucleotides are TGTGCCAGCAGTGAATACAGGGGGCTGGATACGCAGTATTTT. Drawing the rest from reference TRBV25-1 and TRBJ2-3, the complete variable domain is EADIYQTPRYLVIGTGKKITLECSQTMGHDKMYWYQQDPGMELHLIHYSYGVNSTEKGDLSSESTVSRIRTEHFPLTLESARPSHTSQYLCASSEYRGLDTQYFGPGTRLTVL.

The chain joins TRBV10-3 to TRBJ1-2, with D unclear. Germline CDR1 reads ENHRY; CDR2 reads SYGVKD. The germline V and J ends were trimmed by 4 bases and 6 bases, with 12 bases remaining between them. CDR3 length: 13 residues. In DNA form, the CDR3 reads TGTGCCATCAGTGGACTCGGGGAGGATGGCTACACCTTC. It is translated as CAISGLGEDGYTF.

The V and J genes are TRBV27 and TRBJ1-1; D ambiguous. V was cut by 3 bases and J by 1 base, with 9 bases left in between. The CDR3 consists of 14 residues. From germline, CDR1 is MNHEY and CDR2 SMNVEV (reference sequence). CDR3 residues: CASSFRQRNTEAFF. The DNA for the CDR3 is TGTGCCAGCAGTTTCAGGCAAAGGAACACTGAAGCTTTCTTT.

This chain links TRBV7-9 with TRBJ1-4; unclear D gene. Trimming pared 2 bases from V and 6 bases from J, leaving 10 bases between. This CDR3 comprises 14 residues. The germline V gene has CDR1 SEHNR and CDR2 FQNEAQ (reference sequence). CDR3 amino acids: CASSLLNGDEKLFF. CDR3 nucleotides: TGTGCCAGCAGCTTATTGAATGGAGATGAAAAACTGTTTTTT.

This rearrangement joins TRBV4-2 to TRBJ2-2; 10 positions match TRBD1. Trimming removed 4 bases from V and 7 bases from J; junction bases left unmatched: 9. The CDR3 loop spans 16 amino acids. Germline V gene data show CDR1 as LGHNA and CDR2 as YNFKEQ. In nucleotides, the CDR3 is TGTGCCAGCAGCCTCCCCGGGACAGGGGAAATCGGGGAGCTGTTTTTT. The encoded protein is CASSLPGTGEIGELFF.

This rearrangement joins TRBV10-3 to TRBJ1-4; no clear D. Trimming removed 0 bases from V and 7 bases from J, with 12 bases in between. The CDR3 loop spans 15 amino acids. The germline gives CDR1 ENHRY, CDR2 SYGVKD. The chain's CDR3 is CAISESVAGVEKLFF. CDR3 DNA: TGTGCCATCAGTGAGTCGGTGGCTGGTGTTGAAAAACTGTTTTTT.